One and the same sample provided the 7 T cell receptor beta chains below, sequenced in a study of CXCR3-negative and CXCR3-positive naive CD8 T cells. General study findings and limits: More hydrophobic TRB CDR3s occurred in CXCR3-positive than in CXCR3-negative naive cells.

Preparation of TRB cDNA libraries relied on 5' RACE carrying UMI labels. TCRdb re-called the 5' RACE reads; one entry per CDR3 protein, DNA not given. The table for this sample gives 85,000 to 120,000 distinct CDR3 sequences. The antigens for these receptors are not known. The sequencing sample was made of naive CXCR3+ CD8+ T cells from blood. Sample subset: CD45RO-CCR7+CD27+CD95- naive CD8+ T cells expressing CXCR3 (TNR3+). The source is a human donor in good health. Some clones in this sample may be carry-over from other donors' samples.

The chain employs TRBV13 and TRBJ2-5; TCRdb's D call, TRBD1, is unchecked because there is no DNA. Germline V gene lookup returns CDR1 PRHDT and CDR2 FYEKMQ (reference sequence). The CDR3 has 15 amino acids. This CDR3 is CASRPLRQGQETQYF.

The chain links TRBV29-1 to TRBJ2-7; the TRBD1 assignment by TCRdb is unverifiable without DNA. The CDR3 spans 13 residues. Germline V gene sequence: CDR1 SQVTM, CDR2 ANQGSEA. The chain's CDR3 is CSGTGTASYEQYF.

This chain connects TRBV7-2 to TRBJ2-7; the TCRdb call, TRBD1, lacks DNA for checking. The germline V gene has CDR1 SGHTA and CDR2 FQGNSA. The CDR3 runs to 15 residues. The CDR3 sequence: CASSFYRGQGYEQYF.

J is TRBJ1-1 and V is TRBV28; the TCRdb call, TRBD1, lacks DNA for checking. The CDR3 loop spans 15 amino acids. Germline assignment: CDR1 MDHEN and CDR2 SYDVKM. CDR3 sequence reads: CASTYVGTGRPEAFF. Complete variable domain (other parts from reference TRBV28 and TRBJ1-1): DVKVTQSSRYLVKRTGEKVFLECVQDMDHENMFWYRQDPGLGLRLIYFSYDVKMKEKGDIPEGYSVSREKKERFSLILESASTNQTSMYLCASTYVGTGRPEAFFGQGTRLTVV.

The J gene is TRBJ2-3, the V gene TRBV28; TCRdb names TRBD1, which stays unverified in the absence of DNA. CDR1 MDHEN and CDR2 SYDVKM come from the germline V gene. The CDR3 spans 17 residues. CDR3 in amino acids: CASSLFAAGQLADTQYF. Full variable domain (remainder filled in from reference TRBV28 and TRBJ2-3): DVKVTQSSRYLVKRTGEKVFLECVQDMDHENMFWYRQDPGLGLRLIYFSYDVKMKEKGDIPEGYSVSREKKERFSLILESASTNQTSMYLCASSLFAAGQLADTQYFGPGTRLTVL.

The chain employs TRBV21-1 and TRBJ2-3; as DNA is missing, the TRBD2 call by TCRdb cannot be tested. TRBV21-1 is a listed pseudogene. The CDR3 totals 19 residues. The CDR3: CASSNSEAGGPLHTDTQYF.

The gene calls are TRBV4-2 and TRBJ2-2. CDR1 and CDR2 (germline): LGHNA, YNFKEQ. The CDR3 has 15 residues. CDR3 region: CASSPLGANTGELFF.